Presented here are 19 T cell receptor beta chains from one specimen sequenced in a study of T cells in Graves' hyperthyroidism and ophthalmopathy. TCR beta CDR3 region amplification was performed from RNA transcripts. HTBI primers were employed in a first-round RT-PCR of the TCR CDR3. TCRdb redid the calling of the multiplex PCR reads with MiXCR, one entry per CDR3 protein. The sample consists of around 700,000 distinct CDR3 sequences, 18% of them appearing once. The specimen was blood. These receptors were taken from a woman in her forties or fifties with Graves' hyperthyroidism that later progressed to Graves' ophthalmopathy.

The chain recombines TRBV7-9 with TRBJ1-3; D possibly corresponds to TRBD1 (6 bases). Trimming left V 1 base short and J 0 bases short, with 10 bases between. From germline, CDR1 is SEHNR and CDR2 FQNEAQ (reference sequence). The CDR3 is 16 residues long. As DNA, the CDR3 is TGTGCCAGCAGCTTAGGACAGGACCCCTCTGGAAACACCATATATTTT. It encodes CASSLGQDPSGNTIYF.

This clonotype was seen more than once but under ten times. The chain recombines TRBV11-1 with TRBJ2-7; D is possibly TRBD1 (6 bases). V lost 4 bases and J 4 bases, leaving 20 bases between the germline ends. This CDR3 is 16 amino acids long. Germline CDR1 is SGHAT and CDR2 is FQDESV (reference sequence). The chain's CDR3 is CASSSINRQALYEQYF. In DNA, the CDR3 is TGTGCCAGCAGCTCCATCAACAGACAGGCCCTGTACGAGCAGTACTTC.

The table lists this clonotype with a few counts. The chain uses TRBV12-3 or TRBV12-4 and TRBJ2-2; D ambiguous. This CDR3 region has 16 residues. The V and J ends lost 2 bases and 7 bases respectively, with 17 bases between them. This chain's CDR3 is CASSLRAASSIGELFF. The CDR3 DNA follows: TGTGCCAGCAGTTTAAGGGCAGCTTCTTCTATCGGGGAGCTGTTTTTT.

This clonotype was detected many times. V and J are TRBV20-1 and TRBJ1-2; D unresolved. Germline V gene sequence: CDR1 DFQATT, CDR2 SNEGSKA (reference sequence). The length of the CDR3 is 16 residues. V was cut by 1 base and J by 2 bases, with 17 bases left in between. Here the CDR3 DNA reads TGCAGTGCTAGAGGTGTGGAGTTAGCGGCCAACTATGGCTACACCTTC. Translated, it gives CSARGVELAANYGYTF.

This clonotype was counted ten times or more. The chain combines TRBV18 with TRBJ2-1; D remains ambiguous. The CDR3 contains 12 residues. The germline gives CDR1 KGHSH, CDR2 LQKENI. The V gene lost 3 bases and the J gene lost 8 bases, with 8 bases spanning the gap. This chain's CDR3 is CASSPGRDEQFF. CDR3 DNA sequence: TGTGCCAGCTCACCCGGGCGCGATGAGCAGTTCTTC.

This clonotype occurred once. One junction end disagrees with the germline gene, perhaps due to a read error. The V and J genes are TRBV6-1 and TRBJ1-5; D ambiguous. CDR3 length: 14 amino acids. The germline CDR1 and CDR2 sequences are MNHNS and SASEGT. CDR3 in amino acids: CATAEVHSNQPRHF. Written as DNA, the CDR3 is TGTGCCACCGCGGAGGTACATAGCAATCAGCCCCGGCATTTT.

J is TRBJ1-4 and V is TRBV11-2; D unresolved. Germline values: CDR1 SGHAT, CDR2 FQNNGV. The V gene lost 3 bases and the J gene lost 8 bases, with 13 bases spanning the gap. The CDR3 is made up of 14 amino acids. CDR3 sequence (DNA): TGTGCCAGCAGCTTCGCCATCGGCCCCGAAAAACTGTTTTTT. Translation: CASSFAIGPEKLFF.

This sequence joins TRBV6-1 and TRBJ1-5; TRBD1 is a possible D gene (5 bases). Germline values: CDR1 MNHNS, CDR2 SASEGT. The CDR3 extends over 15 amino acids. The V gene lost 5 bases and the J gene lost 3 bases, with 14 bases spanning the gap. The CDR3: CASSPALGVNQPQHF. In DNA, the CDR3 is TGTGCCAGCAGTCCCGCGTTAGGGGTCAATCAGCCCCAGCATTTT.

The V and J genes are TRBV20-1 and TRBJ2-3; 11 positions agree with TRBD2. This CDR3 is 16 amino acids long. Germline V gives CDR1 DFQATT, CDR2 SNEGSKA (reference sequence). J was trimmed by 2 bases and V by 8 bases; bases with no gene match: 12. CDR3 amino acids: CSFTPSGGRVTDTQYF. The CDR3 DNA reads TGCAGTTTTACACCTAGCGGGGGGCGGGTCACAGATACGCAGTATTTT.

The CDR3: CASREQASNEKLFF. CDR3 bases: TGCGCCAGCAGGGAACAGGCTTCTAATGAAAAACTGTTTTTT. J is TRBJ1-4 and V is TRBV5-1; weak D call: TRBD1 (5 bases). The CDR3 covers 14 residues. Germline loops: CDR1 SGHRS, CDR2 YFSETQ. V lost 5 bases to trimming and J lost 3 bases, with 11 bases between them. The full variable domain, with the rest looked up from reference TRBV5-1 and TRBJ1-4, is KAGVTQTPRYLIKTRGQQVTLSCSPISGHRSVSWYQQTPGQGLQFLFEYFSETQRNKGNFPGRFSGRQFSNSRSEMNVSTLELGDSALYLCASREQASNEKLFFGSGTQLSVL.

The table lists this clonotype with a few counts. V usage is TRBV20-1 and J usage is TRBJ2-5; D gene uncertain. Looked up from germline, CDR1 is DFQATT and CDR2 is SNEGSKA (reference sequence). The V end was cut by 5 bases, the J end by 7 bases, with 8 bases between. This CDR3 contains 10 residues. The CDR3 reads CSAETGTQYF. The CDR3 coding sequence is TGCAGTGCTGAGACCGGGACCCAGTACTTC.

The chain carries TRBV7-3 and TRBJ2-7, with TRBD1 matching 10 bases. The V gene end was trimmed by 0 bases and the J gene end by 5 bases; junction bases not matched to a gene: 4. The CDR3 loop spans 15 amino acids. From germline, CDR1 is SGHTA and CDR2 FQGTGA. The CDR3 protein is CASSLTTGTGDEQYF. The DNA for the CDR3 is TGTGCCAGCAGCTTAACAACCGGGACAGGGGACGAGCAGTACTTC.

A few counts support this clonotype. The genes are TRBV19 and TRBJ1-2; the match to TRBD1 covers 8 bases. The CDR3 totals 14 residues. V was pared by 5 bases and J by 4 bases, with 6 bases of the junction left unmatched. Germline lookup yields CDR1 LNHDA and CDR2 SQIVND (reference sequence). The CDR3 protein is CASSPTDRGYGYTF. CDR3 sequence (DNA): TGTGCCAGTAGTCCCACCGACAGGGGCTATGGCTACACCTTC. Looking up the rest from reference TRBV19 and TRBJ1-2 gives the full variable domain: DGGITQSPKYLFRKEGQNVTLSCEQNLNHDAMYWYRQDPGQGLRLIYYSQIVNDFQKGDIAEGYSVSREKKESFPLTVTSAQKNPTAFYLCASSPTDRGYGYTFGSGTRLTVV.

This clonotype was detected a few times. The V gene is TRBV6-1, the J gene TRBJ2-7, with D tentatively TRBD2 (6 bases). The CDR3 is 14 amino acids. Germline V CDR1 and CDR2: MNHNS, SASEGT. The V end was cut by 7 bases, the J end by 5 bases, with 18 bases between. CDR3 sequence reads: CASKGMRGPHEQYF. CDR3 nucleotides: TGTGCCAGCAAGGGAATGCGGGGCCCCCACGAGCAGTACTTC.

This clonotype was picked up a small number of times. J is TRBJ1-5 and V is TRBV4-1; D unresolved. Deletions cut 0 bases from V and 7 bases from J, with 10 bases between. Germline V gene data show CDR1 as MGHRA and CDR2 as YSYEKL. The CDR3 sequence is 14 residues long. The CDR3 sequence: CASSQDHTGQPQHF. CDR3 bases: TGCGCCAGCAGCCAAGATCATACGGGACAGCCCCAGCATTTT.

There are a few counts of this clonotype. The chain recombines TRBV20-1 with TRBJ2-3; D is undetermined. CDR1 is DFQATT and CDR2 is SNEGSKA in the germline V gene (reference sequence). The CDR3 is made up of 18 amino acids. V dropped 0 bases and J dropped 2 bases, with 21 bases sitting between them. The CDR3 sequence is CSARDFGSGRIITDTQYF. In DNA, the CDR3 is TGCAGTGCTAGAGATTTTGGGTCCGGACGTATAATCACAGATACGCAGTATTTT.

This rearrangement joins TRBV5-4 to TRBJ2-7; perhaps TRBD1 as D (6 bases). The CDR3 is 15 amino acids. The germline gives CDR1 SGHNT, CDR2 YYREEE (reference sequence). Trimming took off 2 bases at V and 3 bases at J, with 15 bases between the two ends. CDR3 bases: TGTGCCAGCAGCTTCGGTAGGGGGTGGGACTACGAGCAGTACTTC. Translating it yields CASSFGRGWDYEQYF.

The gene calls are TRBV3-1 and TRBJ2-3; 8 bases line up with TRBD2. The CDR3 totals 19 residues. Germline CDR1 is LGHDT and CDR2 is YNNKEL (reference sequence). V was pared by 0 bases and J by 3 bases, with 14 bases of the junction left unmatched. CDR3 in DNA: TGTGCCAGCAGCCAAGATGTGTTAGCGGGAATCCATGGGACAGATACGCAGTATTTT. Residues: CASSQDVLAGIHGTDTQYF.

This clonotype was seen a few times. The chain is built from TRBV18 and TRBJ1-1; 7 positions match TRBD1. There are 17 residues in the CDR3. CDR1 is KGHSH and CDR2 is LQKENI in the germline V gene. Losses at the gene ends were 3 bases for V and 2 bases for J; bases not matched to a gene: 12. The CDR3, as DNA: TGTGCCAGCTCACCGACCGGGACAGCGGTGCCAAACACTGAAGCTTTCTTT. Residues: CASSPTGTAVPNTEAFF. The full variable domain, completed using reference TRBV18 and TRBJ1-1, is NAGVMQNPRHLVRRRGQEARLRCSPMKGHSHVYWYRQLPEEGLKFMVYLQKENIIDESGMPKERFSAEFPKEGPSILRIQQVVRGDSAAYFCASSPTGTAVPNTEAFFGQGTRLTVV.